Listed below are T cell receptor beta chains from one sample, sequenced in a study of blood T cell repertoires in COVID-19. Data came from immunoSEQ multiplex PCR; TCRdb stores just in-frame clones and leaves some out. The table includes around 150,000 clones, approximately 84% detected once. Sample: peripheral blood. These receptor sequences come from a human donor in a cohort sampled during active COVID-19. CDR3s leave out the opening cysteine and the closing phenylalanine or tryptophan. Each record gives: clone size, V gene, CDR3 protein. Not every row has a clone size; where given, it reads once, few, many or a size class.

.	TRBV5-4	ASSLTRRGDGSEQF
.	TRBV5-1	ASSSGFSGATEAF
.	TRBV7-9	ASTGQGVTPAEAF
.	TRBV28	ASSFPRGRGDQPQH
.	TRBV6-6	ASSRVTAQRMNTEAF
.	TRBV2	ASRVLASTGELF
.	TRBV28	ASSPSLYEQY
.	TRBV4-1	ASSRPGTGSEAF
.	TRBV2	ASSEATGGREKLF
few	TRBV7-3	ASSQSGGSVDTQY
.	TRBV4-2	ASSQDMGGGLDGELF
many	TRBV19	ASSIDPAEETQY
.	TRBV18	ASSPSGPSYEQY
.	TRBV4-1	ASSQAWGHNVPGANVLT
.	TRBV5-1	ASSYGPGGYNEQF
.	TRBV7-2	ASSLKKSTEQNIQY
.	TRBV7-9	ASSLDQFTDTQY
few	TRBV6-5	ASRNGGAGEKLF
.	TRBV28	ASSLDRRNTEAF
once	TRBV3-1/TRBV3-2	ASSQGSRGAF
.	TRBV19	ASSIHGQAYGYT
.	TRBV19	ASSIRTSGDNEQF
.	TRBV11-3	ASSTTSVSYNEQF
few	TRBV21-1	ASSKRQGAGEQY
.	TRBV5-1	ASSPLGGGSGANVLT
.	TRBV3-1/TRBV3-2	ASSPLTGGREQY